This entry concerns a single TCR beta chain. Its matching antigen is unknown. A much bigger clone sits one base away, suggesting this may be a read error. This sample stems from a study of tumor-infiltrating lymphocytes in primary liver carcinoma. Study at large: Tumors, staged T1-T3 N0M0, spanned 4.2 to 10 cm. Findings and limits, study-wide: When set against blood, tumors had a significantly higher top-250-clone fraction (p = 0.039). Tumor region pairs overlapped more than did tumor-adjacent and tumor-blood pairs.

Using a constant-region primer together with ProtoScript II reverse transcriptase, TCR beta cDNA was made from roughly 500 ng of total RNA. Amplification in three nested multiplex PCR rounds with slightly modified ARM-PCR gave rise to TCR beta libraries. TRBV1-TRBV30 forward primers paired with a C-beta reverse primer drove the first two PCR rounds, roughly 9 cycles each. In TCRdb, the multiplex PCR reads were re-called with MiXCR into one record per CDR3 protein. The data hold roughly 100,000 distinct CDR3 sequences, with around two thirds observed a single time. CDR3 size: 18 residues. The J segment lost 5 bases and the V segment lost 4 bases, leaving 13 bases of the junction unmatched. The germline gives CDR1 ENHRY, CDR2 SYGVKD. From roughly 21-30 mg of unsorted bulk tissue, DNA and RNA were co-extracted together. At sampling, these chronic HBV carriers had received no treatment.

The source is a woman aged 55-69 years with primary liver carcinoma and hepatitis B virus infection. Sequenced sample: liver tumor tissue from sampling region 5. The subset denotes: tumor region T5, tumor centre. V gene TRBV10-3 combines with J gene TRBJ2-5; 13 positions match TRBD2. CDR3 loop: CAISAGPGLAGYGETQYF. The CDR3 DNA reads as TGTGCCATCAGTGCGGGTCCGGGACTAGCGGGATATGGGGAGACCCAGTACTTC.